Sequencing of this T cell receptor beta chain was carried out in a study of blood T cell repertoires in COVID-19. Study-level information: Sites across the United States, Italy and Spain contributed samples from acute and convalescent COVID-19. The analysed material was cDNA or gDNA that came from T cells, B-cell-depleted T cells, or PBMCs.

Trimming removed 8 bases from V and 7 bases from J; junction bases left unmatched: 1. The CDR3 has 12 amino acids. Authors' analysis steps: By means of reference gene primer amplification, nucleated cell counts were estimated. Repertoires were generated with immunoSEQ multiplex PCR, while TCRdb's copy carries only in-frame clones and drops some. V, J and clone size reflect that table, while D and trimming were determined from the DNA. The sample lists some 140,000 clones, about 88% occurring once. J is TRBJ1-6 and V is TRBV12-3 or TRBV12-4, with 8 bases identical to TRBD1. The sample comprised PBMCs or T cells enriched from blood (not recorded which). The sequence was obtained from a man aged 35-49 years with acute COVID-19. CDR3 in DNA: TGTGCCAGCGGACAGGGAAATTCACCCCTCCACTTT. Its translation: CASGQGNSPLHF.